What follows are 13 T cell receptor beta chains derived from one specimen sequenced in a study of T cells in tuberculosis. TCRdb's copy holds only in-frame clones and misses some; the assay was immunoSEQ multiplex PCR. The sample holds some 40,000 clones, roughly 94% seen once. As for time point: new active TB diagnosis, blood taken before or within 7 days of starting treatment. The specimen comprised PBMCs, sampled at tuberculosis diagnosis. These receptors were taken from an adult with tuberculosis.

This clone was recorded once. The chain joins TRBV7-2 to TRBJ2-7; TRBD2 agrees at 11 bases. V dropped 5 bases and J dropped 3; count of bases not matched to a gene: 3. CDR1 is SGHTA and CDR2 is FQGNSA in the germline V gene. The CDR3 spans 14 residues. The CDR3 reads CASSTGTSGYEQYF. Here the CDR3 DNA reads TGTGCCAGCAGCACCGGGACTAGCGGCTACGAGCAGTACTTC.

This sequence joins TRBV28 and TRBJ2-1; 9 bases are shared with TRBD2. The CDR3 covers 16 residues. Germline V gene data show CDR1 as MDHEN and CDR2 as SYDVKM. Trimming cost V 2 bases and J 6 bases; bases outside gene matches: 8. This CDR3 reads CASSLKGGGALNEQFF. CDR3 nucleotides: TGTGCCAGCAGTTTAAAGGGCGGGGGGGCCCTCAATGAGCAGTTCTTC.

The chain uses TRBV5-1 and TRBJ2-2; 7 positions match TRBD2. The CDR3 spans 15 residues. The ends lost 3 bases at V and 6 bases at J; junction bases unmatched: 8. Germline-derived CDR1 and CDR2 are SGHRS and YFSETQ. The CDR3, as DNA: TGCGCCAGCAGCTCCCAGACTAGCTTATCCGGGGAGCTGTTTTTT. It codes for CASSSQTSLSGELFF. Based on the CDR3 plus reference TRBV5-1 and TRBJ2-2, the full variable domain is KAGVTQTPRYLIKTRGQQVTLSCSPISGHRSVSWYQQTPGQGLQFLFEYFSETQRNKGNFPGRFSGRQFSNSRSEMNVSTLELGDSALYLCASSSQTSLSGELFFGEGSRLTVL.

Here the CDR3 reads CASSPQPGNTEAFF. The CDR3 bases are TGTGCCAGCAGCCCCCAACCGGGGAACACTGAAGCTTTCTTT. The rearrangement joins TRBV9 to TRBJ1-1; D is unresolved. The germline V gene encodes CDR1 SGDLS and CDR2 YYNGEE. The CDR3 covers 14 residues. V was shortened by 4 bases and J by 1 base, with 11 bases between the two germline ends.

J is TRBJ1-1 and V is TRBV7-2; TRBD1 aligns across 8 bases. Germline CDR1 is SGHTA and CDR2 is FQGNSA. Trimming removed 1 base from V and 4 bases from J; junction bases left unmatched: 5. This CDR3 is built from 15 residues. The CDR3 bases are TGTGCCAGCAGCTTAGGGACAGGGACGGGCACTGAAGCTTTCTTT. This codes for CASSLGTGTGTEAFF.

This rearrangement joins TRBV5-8 to TRBJ1-5; 7 nucleotides line up with TRBD1. After removal of 3 bases from V and 4 bases from J, the junction contained 7 bases not matched to a gene. Germline V CDR1 and CDR2: SGHTS, YDEGEE. CDR3 size: 15 residues. Here the CDR3 reads CASSSGTAKNQPQHF. CDR3 bases: TGTGCCAGCAGCTCCGGGACAGCCAAAAATCAGCCCCAGCATTTT.

The chain recombines TRBV10-3 with TRBJ2-3, with TRBD2 identical over 15 bases. Germline lookup yields CDR1 ENHRY and CDR2 SYGVKD. The CDR3 is made up of 15 amino acids. Germline trimming cut 3 bases from V and 7 bases from J; bases unmatched to any gene: 2. The CDR3 coding sequence is TGTGCCATCAGTGATGGGACTAGCGGGGGGTATACGCAGTATTTT. It is translated as CAISDGTSGGYTQYF.

The chain combines TRBV7-8 with TRBJ1-5; 8 bases match TRBD1. The CDR3 is 16 amino acids. Germline values: CDR1 SGHVS, CDR2 FQNEAQ. V lost 5 bases to trimming and J lost 2 bases; unmatched junction nucleotides: 8. The CDR3, as DNA: TGTGCCAGCAGCACTCGGACAGGGAGTGGCAATCAGCCCCAGCATTTT. This encodes CASSTRTGSGNQPQHF. Together with reference TRBV7-8 and TRBJ1-5, the CDR3 gives the full variable domain: GAGVSQSPRYKVAKRGQDVALRCDPISGHVSLFWYQQALGQGPEFLTYFQNEAQLDKSGLPSDRFFAERPEGSVSTLKIQRTQQEDSAVYLCASSTRTGSGNQPQHFGDGTRLSIL.

This chain joins TRBV25-1 and TRBJ2-7; perhaps TRBD1 as D (6 bases). The CDR3 loop spans 13 amino acids. The V end was cut by 7 bases, the J end by 5 bases, with 15 bases between. Germline V gene lookup returns CDR1 MGHDK and CDR2 SYGVNS. CDR3: CASTPGQSHEQYF. In DNA, the CDR3 is TGTGCCAGCACTCCGGGACAATCCCACGAGCAGTACTTC.

The chain recombines TRBV7-3 with TRBJ1-1; weak D call: TRBD1 (6 bases). The V and J ends lost 2 bases and 1 base respectively, with 8 bases between them. From germline, CDR1 is SGHTA and CDR2 FQGTGA. CDR3 length: 14 residues. CDR3 in DNA: TGTGCCAGCAGCTTAGGGGGCTGGAACACTGAAGCTTTCTTT. This codes for CASSLGGWNTEAFF.

This clone was seen a few times. The chain recombines TRBV9 with TRBJ2-3; D may be TRBD2 (6 bases). Trimming cost V 1 base and J 0 bases, with 6 bases left between them. The CDR3 extends over 14 amino acids. Germline CDR1 SGDLS, CDR2 YYNGEE. The CDR3 DNA follows: TGTGCCAGCAGCGTAAGCGGGAGCACAGATACGCAGTATTTT. This codes for CASSVSGSTDTQYF.

The chain recombines TRBV4-1 with TRBJ1-5; 9 positions match TRBD1. Per germline, CDR1 MGHRA and CDR2 YSYEKL. The CDR3 has 17 amino acids. J gave up 5 bases and V 0 bases, and 8 bases lay outside the gene matches. The CDR3 DNA sequence: TGCGCCAGCAGCCAAGAGGGACAGGGCTACCCGTATCAGCCCCAGCATTTT. Translating gives CASSQEGQGYPYQPQHF.

This sequence joins TRBV6-5 and TRBJ2-3; 11 nucleotides match TRBD1. Germline CDR1 MNHEY, CDR2 SVGAGI. Trimming at V came to 5 bases and at J to 4 bases, leaving 5 bases not matched to a gene. CDR3 size: 15 residues. The DNA of the CDR3 is TGTGCCAGCAGTAAAGGACAGGGGGCTTCAGATACGCAGTATTTT. Translation: CASSKGQGASDTQYF.